A selection of T cell receptor beta chains follows, all from one sample in a study of shared T cell receptors in the human thymus. TCRdb's table, derived via immunoSEQ multiplex PCR, lists solely in-frame clones and lacks some. The top ten clones hold under 0.01% of a sample with over 650,000 clones, approximately 89% of them seen once. This sample also belongs to another study, concerning human thymus T cells.

The sequenced sample consisted of thymocytes. Receptor source: a boy in the first two years of life with a congenital heart defect. The CDR3 runs from the conserved cysteine through the conserved F or W. Fields, in order: CDR3 DNA, CDR3 protein, D gene, J gene, V gene, clone size. The D gene is left open where the match is weak. Size is stated for part of the rows, as once, few or many counts, or as a class when the clone is expanded.

CDR3nt: TGCGCCAGCAGCTTGCATGGGGGTCGGGAGGGCCAAGAGACCCAGTACTTC
CDR3aa: CASSLHGGREGQETQYF
d_gene: TRBD2
j_gene: TRBJ2-5
v_gene: TRBV5-1
abundance: .

CDR3nt: TGTGCTAGTGGTTTGCAGGGGGCCCGGGTTGGAGGCACTGAAGCTTTCTTT
CDR3aa: CASGLQGARVGGTEAFF
d_gene: TRBD1
j_gene: TRBJ1-1
v_gene: TRBV12-5
abundance: .

CDR3nt: TGTGCCAGCAGCCCTCGGAGCGGGGGGAGCTCCTACAATGAGCAGTTCTTC
CDR3aa: CASSPRSGGSSYNEQFF
d_gene: TRBD2
j_gene: TRBJ2-1
v_gene: TRBV9
abundance: once

CDR3nt: TGTGCCAGCAGCGTAGATAGGGGTTCCAAAAACATTCAGTACTTC
CDR3aa: CASSVDRGSKNIQYF
d_gene: .
j_gene: TRBJ2-4
v_gene: TRBV9
abundance: .

CDR3nt: TGTGCCAGCAGTTACTCGTACAGGATCGGCACTGAAGCTTTCTTT
CDR3aa: CASSYSYRIGTEAFF
d_gene: .
j_gene: TRBJ1-1
v_gene: TRBV6-5
abundance: .

CDR3nt: TGTGCCAGCAGTTACGAGGGTCAAAAGCAGTACTTC
CDR3aa: CASSYEGQKQYF
d_gene: .
j_gene: TRBJ2-7
v_gene: TRBV6-5
abundance: .

CDR3nt: TGCAGCGTTGAAGGGGAGGGACTGCAGAACACTGAAGCTTTCTTT
CDR3aa: CSVEGEGLQNTEAFF
d_gene: .
j_gene: TRBJ1-1
v_gene: TRBV29-1
abundance: .

CDR3nt: TGTGCCAGCAGCCAGGACAGGGGCGGATTCAACACTGAAGCTTTCTTT
CDR3aa: CASSQDRGGFNTEAFF
d_gene: TRBD1
j_gene: TRBJ1-1
v_gene: TRBV5-4
abundance: once

CDR3nt: TGTGCCAGCAGTGAACTACGAGGGACAGTGAGTGGCTACACCTTC
CDR3aa: CASSELRGTVSGYTF
d_gene: TRBD1
j_gene: TRBJ1-2
v_gene: TRBV25-1
abundance: .

CDR3nt: TGTGCCAGCAGTTTTCCGGGACTATACTACGAGCAGTACTTC
CDR3aa: CASSFPGLYYEQYF
d_gene: TRBD2
j_gene: TRBJ2-7
v_gene: TRBV6-1
abundance: .

CDR3nt: TGTGCCAAAAAAACCGGGGCAGGGGGAAAGGGATATAGCAATCAGCCCCAGCATTTT
CDR3aa: CAKKTGAGGKGYSNQPQHF
d_gene: TRBD1
j_gene: TRBJ1-5
v_gene: TRBV9
abundance: .

CDR3nt: TGTGCCAGCAGTGATTCTAGCGGGAGGGAGACAGATACGCAGTATTTT
CDR3aa: CASSDSSGRETDTQYF
d_gene: TRBD2
j_gene: TRBJ2-3
v_gene: TRBV9
abundance: .

CDR3nt: TGCGCCAGCAGCCAATTACAGGGTACGGGCACTGAAGCTTTCTTT
CDR3aa: CASSQLQGTGTEAFF
d_gene: .
j_gene: TRBJ1-1
v_gene: TRBV4-1
abundance: .

CDR3nt: TGCAGCGTCCGGGACAGGGGGAGGCACGAGCAGTACTTC
CDR3aa: CSVRDRGRHEQYF
d_gene: TRBD1
j_gene: TRBJ2-7
v_gene: TRBV29-1
abundance: .

CDR3nt: TGTGCCACCCCACGGTCCTATAATTCACCCCTCCACTTT
CDR3aa: CATPRSYNSPLHF
d_gene: .
j_gene: TRBJ1-6
v_gene: TRBV28
abundance: .

CDR3nt: TGTGCCAGCAGCAACAGGGGTAGCCCTAGCAATCAGCCCCAGCATTTT
CDR3aa: CASSNRGSPSNQPQHF
d_gene: TRBD1
j_gene: TRBJ1-5
v_gene: TRBV5-6
abundance: .

CDR3nt: TGCGCCAGCAGCCAAGATGAGCGGAGCGGGAGGAGGGTTGATACGCAGTATTTT
CDR3aa: CASSQDERSGRRVDTQYF
d_gene: TRBD2
j_gene: TRBJ2-3
v_gene: TRBV4-1
abundance: .

CDR3nt: TGTGCCAGCAGCTTAGCGGTGGCTAGCGGGAGCACCGGGGAGCTGTTTTTT
CDR3aa: CASSLAVASGSTGELFF
d_gene: TRBD2
j_gene: TRBJ2-2
v_gene: TRBV7-7
abundance: .

CDR3nt: TGTGCCACCAGACAACTAGGGTTTAACAATGAGCAGTTCTTC
CDR3aa: CATRQLGFNNEQFF
d_gene: .
j_gene: TRBJ2-1
v_gene: TRBV15
abundance: .

CDR3nt: TGTGCCAGCAGCTCGGTAACAGGCGGCAACGAGCAGTACTTC
CDR3aa: CASSSVTGGNEQYF
d_gene: .
j_gene: TRBJ2-7
v_gene: TRBV5-5
abundance: .

CDR3nt: TGCGCCAGCAGCCAAGATTTTGGGCGGGGGTCCTACAATGAGCAGTTCTTC
CDR3aa: CASSQDFGRGSYNEQFF
d_gene: TRBD2
j_gene: TRBJ2-1
v_gene: TRBV4-3
abundance: once

CDR3nt: TGCGCCAGCAGCCAAGTGGTAGGGGAAGAGACCCAGTACTTC
CDR3aa: CASSQVVGEETQYF
d_gene: .
j_gene: TRBJ2-5
v_gene: TRBV4-1
abundance: .

CDR3nt: TGTGCCAGCAGCCAAGTCCAGGGGAAAAACACCATATATTTT
CDR3aa: CASSQVQGKNTIYF
d_gene: .
j_gene: TRBJ1-3
v_gene: TRBV4-2
abundance: few

CDR3nt: TGTGCCAGCAGTTCAGGGGGATTGGTGACCCAGTACTTC
CDR3aa: CASSSGGLVTQYF
d_gene: TRBD1
j_gene: TRBJ2-5
v_gene: TRBV7-2
abundance: .

CDR3nt: TGTGCCAGCAAGGGGGACTATGGCTACACCTTC
CDR3aa: CASKGDYGYTF
d_gene: .
j_gene: TRBJ1-2
v_gene: TRBV6-5
abundance: .

CDR3nt: TGTGCCAGCAGCTTAACGGGGGCTGGAAACACCATATATTTT
CDR3aa: CASSLTGAGNTIYF
d_gene: .
j_gene: TRBJ1-3
v_gene: TRBV5-6
abundance: .

CDR3nt: TGTGCCAGCAGACCCCCCTCTAAAATGAACACTGAAGCTTTCTTT
CDR3aa: CASRPPSKMNTEAFF
d_gene: .
j_gene: TRBJ1-1
v_gene: TRBV28
abundance: .

CDR3nt: TGCGCCAGCAGCCAAGATTTACGGACAGGGCAGGGGGAGCAGTACTTC
CDR3aa: CASSQDLRTGQGEQYF
d_gene: TRBD1
j_gene: TRBJ2-7
v_gene: TRBV4-1
abundance: .

CDR3nt: TGTGCCAGCAGCTTGACTAGCGGGAAGGTCAATGAGCAGTTCTTC
CDR3aa: CASSLTSGKVNEQFF
d_gene: TRBD2
j_gene: TRBJ2-1
v_gene: TRBV7-6
abundance: .

CDR3nt: TGTGCCAGCAGCGTAGAGGAAGCGGGGGGGTCAGATACGCAGTATTTT
CDR3aa: CASSVEEAGGSDTQYF
d_gene: TRBD2
j_gene: TRBJ2-3
v_gene: TRBV9
abundance: .

CDR3nt: TGTGCCTGGGTGAAAGAAGGGGTCCAAGAGACCCAGTACTTC
CDR3aa: CAWVKEGVQETQYF
d_gene: .
j_gene: TRBJ2-5
v_gene: TRBV30
abundance: .

CDR3nt: TGCGCCAGCAGCCAAGATCAGCAGGGATTAGAAAAACTGTTTTTT
CDR3aa: CASSQDQQGLEKLFF
d_gene: .
j_gene: TRBJ1-4
v_gene: TRBV4-3
abundance: .

CDR3nt: TGCGCCAGCAGCTTGGCCGAAGCGGGGGAACCCCTAACCGGGGAGCTGTTTTTT
CDR3aa: CASSLAEAGEPLTGELFF
d_gene: TRBD2
j_gene: TRBJ2-2
v_gene: TRBV5-1
abundance: .

CDR3nt: TGCAGCGCCAGGGGGATTTCCTACGAGCAGTACTTC
CDR3aa: CSARGISYEQYF
d_gene: TRBD1
j_gene: TRBJ2-7
v_gene: TRBV29-1
abundance: few

CDR3nt: TGCGCCAGCAGCCCCCACAGGGGGCGAGCTTATACCGGGGAGCTGTTTTTT
CDR3aa: CASSPHRGRAYTGELFF
d_gene: TRBD1
j_gene: TRBJ2-2
v_gene: TRBV4-3
abundance: .

CDR3nt: TGTGCCAGCAGCCGAAAAGGGGCTAGTAAGGGCAATGAGCAGTTCTTC
CDR3aa: CASSRKGASKGNEQFF
d_gene: .
j_gene: TRBJ2-1
v_gene: TRBV11-2
abundance: .

CDR3nt: TGTGCCAGCAGCAGATATCTTCTGGGGAGCACTGAAGCTTTCTTT
CDR3aa: CASSRYLLGSTEAFF
d_gene: .
j_gene: TRBJ1-1
v_gene: TRBV28
abundance: few

CDR3nt: TGTGCCAGCAGTGAAACCCTGGACAGGGGAAGCTCGTCCACCTACGAGCAGTACTTC
CDR3aa: CASSETLDRGSSSTYEQYF
d_gene: TRBD1
j_gene: TRBJ2-7
v_gene: TRBV6-1
abundance: .

CDR3nt: TGTGCCAGCAGTTTATCTATTTCCCAGTACTTC
CDR3aa: CASSLSISQYF
d_gene: .
j_gene: TRBJ2-5
v_gene: TRBV28
abundance: .

CDR3nt: TGTGCCAGCAGTTTATTCCAACAGGGGATTGAAGAGACCCAGTACTTC
CDR3aa: CASSLFQQGIEETQYF
d_gene: TRBD1
j_gene: TRBJ2-5
v_gene: TRBV28
abundance: .

CDR3nt: TGTGCCAGCAGCTCCGGGACTAATGAGCAGTTCTTC
CDR3aa: CASSSGTNEQFF
d_gene: .
j_gene: TRBJ2-1
v_gene: TRBV7-3
abundance: .